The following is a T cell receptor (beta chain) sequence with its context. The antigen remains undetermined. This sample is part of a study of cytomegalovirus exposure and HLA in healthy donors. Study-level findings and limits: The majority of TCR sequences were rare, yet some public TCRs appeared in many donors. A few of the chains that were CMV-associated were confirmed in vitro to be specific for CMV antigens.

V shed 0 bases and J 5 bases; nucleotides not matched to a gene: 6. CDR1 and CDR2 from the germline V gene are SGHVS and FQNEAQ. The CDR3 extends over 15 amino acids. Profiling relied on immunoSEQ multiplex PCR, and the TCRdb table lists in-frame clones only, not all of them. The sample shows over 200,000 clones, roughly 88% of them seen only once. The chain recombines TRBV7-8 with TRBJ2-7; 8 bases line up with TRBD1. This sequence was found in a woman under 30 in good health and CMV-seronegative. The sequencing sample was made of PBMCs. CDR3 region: CASSLAGRGRNEQYF. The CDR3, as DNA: TGTGCCAGCAGCTTAGCGGGCAGGGGGCGGAACGAGCAGTACTTC.